Listed below are T cell receptor beta chains from one sample, sequenced in a study of shared clonotypes between healthy human individuals. Produced via immunoSEQ multiplex PCR; TCRdb's table is partial and in-frame only. Among 1.5 million to 2.5 million clones listed, about 95% were seen once. Sequenced input: naive CD8+ T cells sorted from blood. The receptors derive from a man aged 18 to 30 in good health. Each CDR3 is given with its conserved first and last residue. The D gene is left open where the match is weak. Size tells how often a clone was seen (once, few, many) or the class of an expanded clone, and some rows leave it out.

>-|TRBV19|-|TRBJ1-1
TGTGCCAGTAGTAATCAGAGAGGCACTGAAGCTTTCTTT
CASSNQRGTEAFF
>-|TRBV5-1|-|TRBJ1-1
TGCGCCAGCAGCTTGGTTCCTCCAGGGCCGGCCACTGAAGCTTTCTTT
CASSLVPPGPATEAFF
>-|TRBV7-6|TRBD2|TRBJ2-5
TGTGCCAGCCTCGGCGGGGGGATCCAAGAGACCCAGTACTTC
CASLGGGIQETQYF
>-|TRBV25-1|-|TRBJ2-3
TGTGCCAGCAGTGAATCCATCACAGATACGCAGTATTTT
CASSESITDTQYF
>once|TRBV27|TRBD1|TRBJ1-6
TGTGCCAGCAGTTCGGGGCCGCCAGGGGGCTCACCCCTCCACTTT
CASSSGPPGGSPLHF
>-|TRBV5-4|-|TRBJ2-5
TGTGCCAGCAGCTCCTTTGAGGGGGGTGAGACCCAGTACTTC
CASSSFEGGETQYF
>-|TRBV7-9|-|TRBJ1-4
TGTGCCAGCAGCTTAGAAGGGTCGGGCCCAGTGCTGTTTTTT
CASSLEGSGPVLFF
>-|TRBV15|-|TRBJ1-4
TGTGCCACCAGCAGAGATCGGGGGACGGGGGAAAAACTGTTTTTT
CATSRDRGTGEKLFF
>-|TRBV13|-|TRBJ1-2
TGTGCCAGCAGCTTAGGGCCGGGGAGAGATGGCTACACCTTC
CASSLGPGRDGYTF
>-|TRBV6-5|TRBD1|TRBJ2-7
TGTGCCAGCGGACCCCGGGACAGATTTCCCTACGAGCAGTACTTC
CASGPRDRFPYEQYF
>-|TRBV5-1|TRBD1|TRBJ1-3
TGCGCCAGCAGCTTGGGACAGGGTCAAGCTGGAAACACCATATATTTT
CASSLGQGQAGNTIYF
>-|TRBV30|-|TRBJ2-7
TGTGCCTGGGACGGTGCCGTGGGTAGCGAGCAGTACTTC
CAWDGAVGSEQYF
>once|TRBV4-3|TRBD1|TRBJ2-7
TGCGCCAGCAGCCAAGAGTCAGGGGGTCTCTACGAGCAGTACTTC
CASSQESGGLYEQYF
>once|TRBV30|-|TRBJ2-3
TGTGCCTGGGATGGGGGAGGGGGCAGGACAGATACGCAGTATTTT
CAWDGGGGRTDTQYF
>-|TRBV7-3|-|TRBJ2-1
TGTGCCAGCAGCTTATATTTCAGCTCCTACAATGAGCAGTTCTTC
CASSLYFSSYNEQFF
>-|TRBV19|-|TRBJ1-1
TGTGCCAGTAGTATCGGACACTTCATGAACACTGAAGCTTTCTTT
CASSIGHFMNTEAFF
>-|TRBV10-2|-|TRBJ2-5
TGCGCCAGCAGTGAAGTTGAGACCCAGTACTTC
CASSEVETQYF
>-|TRBV7-2|TRBD1|TRBJ1-6
TGTGCCAGCAGCCCCGACAGGGGACCCTTCAATTCACCCCTCCACTTT
CASSPDRGPFNSPLHF
>-|TRBV29-1|TRBD1|TRBJ2-1
TGCAGCGTTGAAGTACTGGACAGGGTAGGGAATGAGCAGTTCTTC
CSVEVLDRVGNEQFF
>-|TRBV4-2|TRBD1|TRBJ1-1
TGTGCCAGCAGCCAGGCCACAGGGGTGGTACCTGAAGCTTTCTTT
CASSQATGVVPEAFF
>-|TRBV28|-|TRBJ2-7
TGTGCCAGCAGCCGAATGGGAACAGGCCTATCCTACGAGCAGTACTTC
CASSRMGTGLSYEQYF
>once|TRBV7-6|-|TRBJ2-1
TGTGCCAGCAGCTTAGGAGCCTCACCTTCTACAATGGATAATGAGCAGTTCTTC
CASSLGASPSTMDNEQFF
>-|TRBV4-1|-|TRBJ2-7
TGCGCCAGCAGCCAAGCTATACAACCGGCACGGTCCTACGAGCAGTACTTC
CASSQAIQPARSYEQYF
>once|TRBV11-2|TRBD1|TRBJ1-6
TGTGCCAGCAGCTCCGGGACAGGGTTCGATAATTCACCCCTCCACTTT
CASSSGTGFDNSPLHF
>-|TRBV9|TRBD2|TRBJ2-7
TGTGCCAGCAGCGTAGGGGGTGGGACTAGCGAGCAGTACTTC
CASSVGGGTSEQYF
>-|TRBV5-8|-|TRBJ1-1
TGTGCCAGCAGCTTGGTTGGCTCCGGGACTGAAGCTTTCTTT
CASSLVGSGTEAFF
>-|TRBV13|TRBD1|TRBJ1-1
TGTGCCAGCAGGTCAAGACAGGGGGCGAACACTGAAGCTTTCTTT
CASRSRQGANTEAFF